This passage covers 19 T cell receptor beta chains from one sample sequenced in a study of Tregs in tolerant kidney transplant recipients. Repertoires were generated with immunoSEQ multiplex PCR, while TCRdb's copy carries only in-frame clones and drops some. Its table records 50,000 or so clones. Sequencing used CD4+ T cells from blood, obtained before the transplant. These receptors all come from a human donor who received a combined kidney and bone marrow transplant.

About this clone: From the germline J gene comes the end of the CDR3, since the read stops 3 residues before it. V gene TRBV5-1 combines with J gene TRBJ1-2, with 7 bases aligning to TRBD1. Per the germline V gene, CDR1 is SGHRS and CDR2 is YFSETQ. Unmatched junction bases numbered 10, after V lost 3 bases and J lost 2 bases. The CDR3 has 16 residues. The CDR3 bases that were read are TGCGCCAGCAGCTCGGCGGTGGGGACAGCAAACTATGGC. Protein sequence: CASSSAVGTANYG. The entire CDR3 is CASSSAVGTANYGYTF. The full variable domain, with the rest looked up from reference TRBV5-1 and TRBJ1-2, is KAGVTQTPRYLIKTRGQQVTLSCSPISGHRSVSWYQQTPGQGLQFLFEYFSETQRNKGNFPGRFSGRQFSNSRSEMNVSTLELGDSALYLCASSSAVGTANYGYTFGSGTRLTVV.

Points on this clone: The read is 3 residues too short to cover the CDR3 end, so that end is filled in from the germline J gene. The chain links TRBV10-3 to TRBJ2-7; 10 bases line up with TRBD2. The V gene's germline CDR1 is ENHRY and CDR2 SYGVKD. The length of the CDR3 is 14 residues. Trimming removed 8 bases from V and 5 bases from J; junction bases left unmatched: 9. CDR3 region: CAIRKREGRNEQYF. CDR3 DNA (partial): TGTGCCATCCGGAAGCGGGAGGGTCGGAACGAG.

As to this clone: The missing CDR3 end, 3 residues past where the read stops, is filled in from the germline J gene. This chain uses TRBV7-8 with TRBJ2-3; D gene uncertain. Between the trimmed V and J ends, which lost 5 bases and 4 bases, there was a span of 10 bases. The CDR3 sequence is 13 residues long. Germline V gene sequence: CDR1 SGHVS, CDR2 FQNEAQ. The CDR3 here is CASSPQRPDTQYF. Incomplete CDR3 DNA: TGTGCCAGCAGCCCTCAGCGCCCAGATACG.

Turning to this clone: The read falls 3 residues short of the CDR3 end, and the missing part is taken from the germline J gene. The chain combines TRBV23-1 with TRBJ1-6; 7 nucleotides align to TRBD1. TRBV23-1 is flagged as an ORF with uncertain function. Trimming took 11 bases from V and 7 from J; bases not matched to a gene: 14. CDR3 length: 15 residues. The CDR3 is CACKERQGGNSPLHF. The sequenced part of the CDR3 DNA is TGCGCCTGCAAAGAGAGACAGGGAGGGAATTCACCC.

On this clone: The missing CDR3 end, 3 residues past where the read stops, is filled in from the germline J gene. The rearrangement joins TRBV5-1 to TRBJ2-2; the D gene is possibly TRBD1 (6 bases). There are 15 residues in the CDR3. Germline CDR1 reads SGHRS; CDR2 reads YFSETQ. Deletions cut 0 bases from V and 2 bases from J, with 8 bases between. The covered CDR3 bases are TGCGCCAGCAGCTTGGCGGGACAAAACACCGGGGAG. It translates to CASSLAGQNTGE. The complete CDR3 protein is CASSLAGQNTGELFF.

On this clone itself: The CDR3 end is not reached by the read, which stops 3 residues before it; the germline J gene fills it in. The rearrangement joins TRBV5-4 to TRBJ2-5; maybe TRBD1 (5 bases). The CDR3 runs 16 residues. V lost 0 bases and J 2 bases, leaving 14 bases between the germline ends. Germline CDR1 is SGHNT and CDR2 is YYREEE (reference sequence). The part of the CDR3 DNA that was read is TGTGCCAGCAGCTTGGCACTCAGGGCAGGACAAGAGACC. Its translation: CASSLALRAGQET. The CDR3 as a whole reads CASSLALRAGQETQYF.

CDR3 loop: CASSIDSGSTQETQYF. The CDR3 bases that were read are TGTGCCAGTAGTATAGACAGCGGGTCTACTCAAGAGACC. The chain recombines TRBV19 with TRBJ2-5, with D maybe TRBD2 (6 bases). Sequencing ends 3 residues short of the CDR3 end; the germline J gene provides the rest. In germline, CDR1 is LNHDA, CDR2 SQIVND (reference sequence). The ends were cut back, 0 bases at V and 2 bases at J, with 13 bases in the middle. This CDR3 spans 16 amino acids.

As concerns this clone: The sequence runs out 3 residues before the end of the CDR3; the remainder is reconstructed from the germline J gene. V is TRBV7-2 and J is TRBJ1-3, with D unclear. The CDR3 has 14 amino acids. V was pared by 4 bases and J by 0 bases, with 7 bases between. Germline loops: CDR1 SGHTA, CDR2 FQGNSA. The CDR3 DNA, read in part, is TGTGCCAGCAGCTCCAGGAGCTCTGGAAACACC. This encodes CASSSRSSGNT. The complete CDR3 sequence is CASSSRSSGNTIYF.

Details on this clone: The CDR3 goes on 3 residues after the read ends, and that part is filled in from the germline J gene. The J gene is TRBJ1-6, the V gene TRBV5-1, with 8 bases matching TRBD1. Looked up from germline, CDR1 is SGHRS and CDR2 is YFSETQ. The CDR3 has 14 residues. Germline trimming cut 4 bases from V and 8 bases from J; bases unmatched to any gene: 5. The sequenced CDR3 bases are TGCGCCAGCAGCCCCGGACAGGGTTATTCACCC. It is translated as CASSPGQGYSP. The complete CDR3 reads CASSPGQGYSPLHF.

Partial CDR3 DNA: TGTGCCTGGGCCCGACTAGCGGGGGGCTTTTCCTACGAG. This encodes CAWARLAGGFSYE. The entire CDR3 sequence reads CAWARLAGGFSYEQYF. The rearrangement links TRBV30 to TRBJ2-7; the match to TRBD2 covers 13 bases. The read terminates 3 residues before the CDR3 end, so the remaining end is supplied by the germline J gene. From germline, CDR1 is GTSNPN and CDR2 SVGIG (reference sequence). J gave up 1 base and V 5 bases, and 8 bases lay outside the gene matches. CDR3 length equals 16 residues.

Comments on this clone: The sequence runs out 3 residues before the end of the CDR3; the remainder is reconstructed from the germline J gene. The chain employs TRBV7-2 and TRBJ1-1; no clear D. Germline-derived CDR1 and CDR2 are SGHTA and FQGNSA. The CDR3 loop spans 15 amino acids. Trimming stripped 3 bases from V and 1 base from J, with 12 bases between. The CDR3 bases that were read are TGTGCCAGCAGCTTTGCAGGCCCCGGGAACACTGAA. Its translation: CASSFAGPGNTE. The whole CDR3 sequence reads CASSFAGPGNTEAFF.

Details on this clone: The read terminates 3 residues ahead of where the CDR3 ends, so the germline J gene completes it. This chain connects TRBV18 to TRBJ2-7; TRBD2 might be the D (6 bases). Per the germline V gene, CDR1 is KGHSH and CDR2 is LQKENI. V shed 3 bases and J shed 4 bases, with 13 bases lying between them. The CDR3 consists of 14 residues. The CDR3 DNA, read in part, is TGTGCCAGCTCACCGGGACTGGGGAGGTACGAG. Residues: CASSPGLGRYE. The CDR3, in full, reads CASSPGLGRYEQYF.

CDR3 in amino acids: CASSDRVDEQYF. The covered CDR3 bases are TGTGCCAGCAGTGACAGAGTTGACGAG. The chain couples TRBV6-2 or TRBV6-3 to TRBJ2-7; tentatively, D is TRBD1 (5 bases). The CDR3 goes on 3 residues after the read ends, and that part is filled in from the germline J gene. The ends were cut back, 5 bases at V and 5 bases at J, with 10 bases in the middle. CDR3 length: 12 residues. The germline gives CDR1 MNHEY, CDR2 SVGEGT.

Concerning this clone: The sequence runs out 3 residues before the end of the CDR3; the remainder is reconstructed from the germline J gene. V gene TRBV30 combines with J gene TRBJ1-6; D is perhaps TRBD1 (6 bases). V lost 5 bases and J 8 bases, leaving 13 bases between the germline ends. CDR1 GTSNPN and CDR2 SVGIG come from the germline V gene (reference sequence). CDR3 length: 13 residues. The CDR3 DNA, read in part, is TGTGCCTGGCAGGGACACACGGATTCACCC. Translating gives CAWQGHTDSP. The whole CDR3 protein is CAWQGHTDSPLHF.

About this clone: The read ends 3 residues shy of where the CDR3 ends; the end is completed using the germline J gene. The rearrangement uses TRBV5-1 and TRBJ2-1, with a possible D match to TRBD2 (6 bases). Germline values: CDR1 SGHRS, CDR2 YFSETQ. The V end was cut by 2 bases, the J end by 5 bases, with 14 bases between. This CDR3 comprises 15 residues. The sequenced CDR3 bases are TGCGCCAGCAGCTTAGGTGGGGGGACCAACAATGAG. It specifies CASSLGGGTNNE. The whole CDR3 sequence reads CASSLGGGTNNEQFF.

With respect to this clone: The read comes to an end 3 residues before the CDR3 does, leaving the germline J gene to fill in the end. The rearrangement links TRBV29-1 to TRBJ1-1; 7 bases are shared with TRBD1. Germline CDR1 and CDR2: SQVTM and ANQGSEA. The CDR3 has 11 amino acids. The CDR3 loop is CSVLQGPTAFF. CDR3 DNA, as far as it was read: TGCAGCGTCTTACAGGGGCCCACA.

As regards this clone: The DNA ends 3 residues before the CDR3 does, and the rest of the CDR3 is filled in from the germline J gene. V is TRBV19 and J is TRBJ1-2, with D possibly being TRBD1 (6 bases). The CDR3 covers 14 residues. V dropped 5 bases and J dropped 3 bases, with 13 bases sitting between them. Germline CDR1 LNHDA, CDR2 SQIVND (reference sequence). The CDR3 bases that were read are TGTGCCAGTAGTCTGCGGGACAACTACTATGGC. Its translation: CASSLRDNYYG. In full, the CDR3 is CASSLRDNYYGYTF.

To note about this clone: The CDR3 goes on 3 residues after the read ends, and that part is filled in from the germline J gene. The chain carries TRBV5-1 and TRBJ1-2; D is ambiguous. V was clipped by 1 base and J by 4 bases, with 14 bases between them. CDR3 length: 15 residues. From germline, CDR1 is SGHRS and CDR2 YFSETQ. This CDR3 reads CASSLRAVGAYGYTF. The CDR3 bases that were read are TGCGCCAGCAGCTTGAGGGCTGTCGGCGCCTATGGC.

For this clone: The read finishes 3 residues shy of the CDR3 end, and the germline J gene is used to complete it. V gene TRBV29-1 combines with J gene TRBJ1-2, with D perhaps matching TRBD1 (6 bases). CDR1 SQVTM and CDR2 ANQGSEA come from the germline V gene. The germline V and J ends were trimmed by 6 bases and 0 bases, with 11 bases remaining between them. The CDR3 contains 13 residues. The CDR3: CSVDRETNYGYTF. Partial CDR3 DNA: TGCAGCGTGGACAGAGAAACTAACTATGGC.